A single sample is the source of the 5 T cell receptor beta chains below, sequenced in a study of Ad26.COV2.S vaccination and SARS-CoV-2 variants. Profiling relied on immunoSEQ multiplex PCR, and the TCRdb table lists in-frame clones only, not all of them. The sample yields 380,000 or so clones, 83% seen once. The treatment is: roughly 18 received Ad26.COV2.S at low or high dose, single or two shots; five or six received placebo; per-sample allocation not given. Specimens were obtained on day 63 following the first vaccine or placebo injection. The specimen comprised peripheral blood, sampled in a trial of Ad26.COV2.S vaccine versus placebo. These receptors were obtained from a person aged 18 to 59 who received the Ad26.COV2.S COVID-19 vaccine or a placebo.

The gene calls are TRBV29-1 and TRBJ2-5; D possibly corresponds to TRBD1 (6 bases). The V and J ends lost 7 bases and 1 base respectively, with 10 bases between them. The V gene's germline CDR1 is SQVTM and CDR2 ANQGSEA. The CDR3 extends over 12 amino acids. CDR3 DNA: TGCAGCGCTGTGACAGGCCAAGAGACCCAGTACTTC. As protein: CSAVTGQETQYF.

The chain has TRBV18 and TRBJ1-2; D may be TRBD1 (6 bases). Germline V CDR1 and CDR2: KGHSH, LQKENI. V was pared by 10 bases and J by 6 bases, with 12 bases between. CDR3 length: 11 amino acids. CDR3 nucleotide sequence: TGTGCCACTCAACAGGGCCATGGCTACACCTTC. This encodes CATQQGHGYTF.

The chain has TRBV27 and TRBJ2-7; no clear D. CDR3 length: 16 residues. Germline CDR1 MNHEY, CDR2 SMNVEV (reference sequence). The V and J ends lost 8 bases and 3 bases respectively, with 23 bases between them. The CDR3 DNA sequence: TGTGCCAGCGGAAGAAGGGTCACTCTCGCCCTCTACGAGCAGTACTTC. Residues: CASGRRVTLALYEQYF.

This chain joins TRBV19 and TRBJ2-2, with 10 positions matching TRBD1. Germline values: CDR1 LNHDA, CDR2 SQIVND (reference sequence). After removal of 9 bases from V and 0 bases from J, the junction contained 7 bases not matched to a gene. The CDR3 loop spans 16 amino acids. The CDR3 DNA sequence: TGTGCCAGCCTACCGGGACAGGGGCCGAACACCGGGGAGCTGTTTTTT. This codes for CASLPGQGPNTGELFF.

This chain joins TRBV30 and TRBJ1-1; D ambiguous. The V gene lost 2 bases and the J gene lost 1 base, with 8 bases spanning the gap. The V gene's germline CDR1 is GTSNPN and CDR2 SVGIG (reference sequence). There are 13 residues in the CDR3. The chain's CDR3 is CAWSRHRNTEAFF. DNA of the CDR3: TGTGCCTGGAGTAGACACAGGAACACTGAAGCTTTCTTT.